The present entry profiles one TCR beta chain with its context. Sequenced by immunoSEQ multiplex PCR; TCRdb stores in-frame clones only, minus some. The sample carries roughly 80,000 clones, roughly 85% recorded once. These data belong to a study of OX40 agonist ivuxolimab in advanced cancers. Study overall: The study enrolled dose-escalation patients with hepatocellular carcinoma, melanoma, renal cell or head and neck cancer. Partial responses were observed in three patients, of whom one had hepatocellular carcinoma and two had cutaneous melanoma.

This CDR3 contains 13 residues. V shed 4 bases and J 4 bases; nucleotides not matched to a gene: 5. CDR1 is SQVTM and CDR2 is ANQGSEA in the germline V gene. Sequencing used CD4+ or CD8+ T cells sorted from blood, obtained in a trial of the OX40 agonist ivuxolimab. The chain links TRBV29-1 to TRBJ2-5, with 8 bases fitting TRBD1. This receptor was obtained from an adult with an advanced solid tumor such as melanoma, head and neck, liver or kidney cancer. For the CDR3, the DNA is TGCAGCGTTGGTCAGGGGGCTGCAGAGACCCAGTACTTC. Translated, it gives CSVGQGAAETQYF.